Each of the 16 T cell receptor beta chains below was sequenced from the same sample in a study of blood T cell repertoires in COVID-19. TCRdb's copy holds only in-frame clones and misses some; the assay was immunoSEQ multiplex PCR. The sample has more than 120,000 clones, roughly nine tenths seen once. The sample was peripheral blood. The receptors here all came from a human donor in a cohort sampled during active COVID-19.

The chain couples TRBV4-1 to TRBJ2-5; D remains ambiguous. Trimming left V 1 base short and J 1 base short, with 7 bases between. Per germline, CDR1 MGHRA and CDR2 YSYEKL. The CDR3 is 14 amino acids. The CDR3 sequence: CASSQVAVQETQYF. The CDR3 DNA is TGCGCCAGCAGCCAAGTTGCGGTCCAAGAGACCCAGTACTTC.

V and J are TRBV7-2 and TRBJ2-3; 9 nucleotides align to TRBD2. From germline, CDR1 is SGHTA and CDR2 FQGNSA. V lost 5 bases to trimming and J lost 3 bases; unmatched junction nucleotides: 9. This CDR3 has 16 residues. The CDR3: CASSPQGGGATDTQYF. DNA for the CDR3: TGTGCCAGCAGCCCCCAGGGCGGGGGGGCAACAGATACGCAGTATTTT.

V usage is TRBV5-1 and J usage is TRBJ1-2; perhaps TRBD1 as D (5 bases). CDR3 length: 15 residues. The ends were cut back, 0 bases at V and 6 bases at J, with 15 bases in the middle. Germline-derived CDR1 and CDR2 are SGHRS and YFSETQ. The chain's CDR3 is CASSLEGRDYDGYTF. The CDR3 bases are TGCGCCAGCAGCTTGGAAGGCAGGGACTATGATGGCTACACCTTC.

The rearrangement links TRBV5-1 to TRBJ2-7; tentative D call: TRBD2 (5 bases). CDR3 size: 15 residues. Germline V gives CDR1 SGHRS, CDR2 YFSETQ. Deletions cut 2 bases from V and 7 bases from J, with 19 bases between. The CDR3 nucleotides are TGCGCCAGCAGCTTTCCAGAACACTATTCGGGGGAGCAGTACTTC. Translating it yields CASSFPEHYSGEQYF.

This chain connects TRBV5-1 to TRBJ2-5, with 12 bases aligning to TRBD2. CDR1 is SGHRS and CDR2 is YFSETQ in the germline V gene. The CDR3 has 15 residues. The trim removed 4 bases at V and 7 bases at J, leaving 8 bases unmatched. CDR3 nucleotides: TGCGCCAGCAGCCCTAGCGGGGGGGCCCGGGTGACCCAGTACTTC. Its translation: CASSPSGGARVTQYF.

The CDR3 sequence is CASSLSRSYEQYF. As DNA, the CDR3 is TGTGCCAGCAGTTTATCGAGAAGCTACGAGCAGTACTTC. The chain uses TRBV27 and TRBJ2-7; D unclear. Per germline, CDR1 MNHEY and CDR2 SMNVEV (reference sequence). Trimming left V 0 bases short and J 3 bases short, with 6 bases between. CDR3 length: 13 residues.

The chain is built from TRBV11-2 and TRBJ1-2; 8 bases are a match to TRBD1. CDR1 is SGHAT and CDR2 is FQNNGV in the germline V gene. This CDR3 has 16 residues. V lost 5 bases to trimming and J lost 4 bases; unmatched junction nucleotides: 12. CDR3 amino acids: CASSHTTGQAIYGYTF. Written as DNA, the CDR3 is TGTGCCAGCAGCCATACTACGGGACAGGCTATCTATGGCTACACCTTC.

This chain connects TRBV9 to TRBJ1-1, with TRBD1 matching 8 bases. Germline V gene sequence: CDR1 SGDLS, CDR2 YYNGEE. J lost 3 bases, V lost 0 bases, and 10 bases had no gene match. The CDR3 is made up of 17 amino acids. The CDR3 sequence: CASSVGPGTGSDTEAFF. In DNA, the CDR3 is TGTGCCAGCAGCGTAGGTCCCGGGACAGGAAGCGACACTGAAGCTTTCTTT.

This clone was seen a few times. The CDR3 protein is CASSVGPRSYSPLHF. The CDR3 DNA reads TGTGCCAGCAGCGTAGGGCCACGGAGCTATTCACCCCTCCACTTT. The V call is TRBV9, the J call TRBJ1-6; no firm D call. This CDR3 is built from 15 residues. Trimming cost V 0 bases and J 8 bases, with 12 bases left between them. Germline V gene lookup returns CDR1 SGDLS and CDR2 YYNGEE.

The chain links TRBV29-1 to TRBJ1-2, with a possible D match to TRBD1 (5 bases). The germline CDR1 and CDR2 sequences are SQVTM and ANQGSEA. The CDR3 is made up of 16 amino acids. V lost 4 bases and J 7 bases, leaving 25 bases between the germline ends. CDR3 in DNA: TGCAGCGTTGCAGTGCCAGGGAGGTTGCGGGCGTCTGGCTACACCTTC. The encoded protein is CSVAVPGRLRASGYTF.

This chain uses TRBV10-3 with TRBJ1-1; D unresolved. Trimming removed 3 bases at V and 1 base at J, with 15 bases between. The CDR3 has 16 amino acids. Germline CDR1 is ENHRY and CDR2 is SYGVKD. CDR3 nucleotides: TGTGCCATCAGTGACCCGGCTCCGGGAAAGAACACTGAAGCTTTCTTT. Amino acid sequence: CAISDPAPGKNTEAFF.

The chain recombines TRBV7-2 with TRBJ1-1, with unresolved D. The CDR3 spans 16 residues. The ends were cut back, 0 bases at V and 0 bases at J, with 11 bases in the middle. Germline V gene data show CDR1 as SGHTA and CDR2 as FQGNSA. The CDR3 loop is CASSLAPPGLNTEAFF. CDR3 DNA sequence: TGTGCCAGCAGCTTAGCTCCCCCAGGTTTGAACACTGAAGCTTTCTTT.

The rearrangement links TRBV5-1 to TRBJ1-3, with D possibly matching TRBD1 (6 bases). This CDR3 contains 15 residues. V was pared by 2 bases and J by 4 bases, with 13 bases between. The germline V gene has CDR1 SGHRS and CDR2 YFSETQ. CDR3 in amino acids: CASSFYQGSGNTIYF. The CDR3 nucleotides read TGCGCCAGCAGCTTTTATCAGGGGTCCGGAAACACCATATATTTT.

This clone was seen once. The rearrangement uses TRBV5-1 and TRBJ1-3; D uncertain. The CDR3 covers 19 residues. Per the germline V gene, CDR1 is SGHRS and CDR2 is YFSETQ. V lost 0 bases to trimming and J lost 2 bases, with 21 bases between them. Here the CDR3 reads CASSLVAGAGVGPGNTIYF. DNA for the CDR3: TGCGCCAGCAGCTTGGTAGCAGGAGCGGGCGTGGGCCCTGGAAACACCATATATTTT.

This chain uses TRBV18 with TRBJ1-2, with a tentative D call TRBD1 (5 bases). The length of the CDR3 is 18 residues. Germline CDR1 KGHSH, CDR2 LQKENI. V was cut by 5 bases and J by 2 bases, with 24 bases left in between. CDR3 residues: CASSRQPTDRTYNYGYTF. CDR3 DNA sequence: TGTGCCAGCTCAAGACAACCAACCGACAGAACCTACAACTATGGCTACACCTTC.

This chain joins TRBV29-1 and TRBJ1-1; D not certain. Between the trimmed V and J ends, which lost 1 base and 5 bases, there was a span of 14 bases. The V gene's germline CDR1 is SQVTM and CDR2 ANQGSEA. This CDR3 comprises 14 residues. The CDR3 protein is CSVEGPGRRTEAFF. In nucleotides, the CDR3 is TGCAGCGTTGAAGGGCCGGGAAGGAGAACTGAAGCTTTCTTT.